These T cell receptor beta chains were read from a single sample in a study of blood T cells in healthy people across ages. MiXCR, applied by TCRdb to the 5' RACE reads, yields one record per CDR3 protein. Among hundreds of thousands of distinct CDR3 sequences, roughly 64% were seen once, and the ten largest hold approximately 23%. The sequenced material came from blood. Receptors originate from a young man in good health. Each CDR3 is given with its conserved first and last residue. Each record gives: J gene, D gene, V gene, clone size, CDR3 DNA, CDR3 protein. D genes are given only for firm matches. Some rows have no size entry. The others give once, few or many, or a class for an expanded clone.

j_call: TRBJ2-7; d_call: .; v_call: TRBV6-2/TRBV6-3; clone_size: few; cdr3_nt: TGTGCCAGCAGTGGCGGTGTTTCTACCGGCTACGAGCAGTACTTC; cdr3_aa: CASSGGVSTGYEQYF
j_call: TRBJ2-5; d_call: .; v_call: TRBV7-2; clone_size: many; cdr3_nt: TGTGCCAGCAGCTTTGTAACCGGGCGGGGGCACCAAGAGACCCAGTACTTC; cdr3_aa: CASSFVTGRGHQETQYF
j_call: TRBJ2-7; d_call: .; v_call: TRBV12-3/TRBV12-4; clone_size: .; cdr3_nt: TGTGCCAGCAGTTTAGCGTGGGGGCCACCTAACAATGAGCAGTACTTC; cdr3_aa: CASSLAWGPPNNEQYF
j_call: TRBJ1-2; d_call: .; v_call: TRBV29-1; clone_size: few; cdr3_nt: TGCAGCGTCAGGACGGAGAACTATGGCTACACCTTC; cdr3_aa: CSVRTENYGYTF
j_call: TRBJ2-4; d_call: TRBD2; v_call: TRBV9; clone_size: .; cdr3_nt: TGTGCCAGCAGCTCGGCTAGCGGGAACATTCAGTACTTC; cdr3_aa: CASSSASGNIQYF
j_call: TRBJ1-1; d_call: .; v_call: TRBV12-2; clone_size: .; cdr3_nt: TGTGCAAGTCGCTTCTCCGCACTGAGGAACACTGAAGCTTTCTTT; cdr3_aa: CASRFSALRNTEAFF
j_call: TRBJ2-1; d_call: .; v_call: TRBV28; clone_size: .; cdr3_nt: TGTGCCAGCAGTTCGAGGTATGAGCAGTTCTTC; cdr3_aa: CASSSRYEQFF
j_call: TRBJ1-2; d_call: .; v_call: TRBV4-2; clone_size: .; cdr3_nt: TGTGCCAGCAGCCCTACGTCAGGCTTTAACTATGGCTACACCTTC; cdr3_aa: CASSPTSGFNYGYTF
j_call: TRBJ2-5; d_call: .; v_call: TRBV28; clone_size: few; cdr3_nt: TGTGCCAGCACTCCTGGGGGTGTGGAGACCCAGTACTTC; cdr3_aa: CASTPGGVETQYF
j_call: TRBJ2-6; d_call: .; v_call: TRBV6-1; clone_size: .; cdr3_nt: TGTGCCAGCCTGCCGGGTCACAGAGCTACGGGCTCTGGGACCAACGTCCTGACTTTC; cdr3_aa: CASLPGHRATGSGTNVLTF
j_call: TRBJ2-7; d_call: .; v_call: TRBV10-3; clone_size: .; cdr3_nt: TGTGCCACCAGTGAGTCCCCCGGACCCGCCTACGAGCAGTACTTC; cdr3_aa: CATSESPGPAYEQYF
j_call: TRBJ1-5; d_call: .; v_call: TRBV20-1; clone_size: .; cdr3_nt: TGCAGTGCTACGTTAGCTGACCATTATAGCAATCAGCCCCAGCATTTT; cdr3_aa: CSATLADHYSNQPQHF
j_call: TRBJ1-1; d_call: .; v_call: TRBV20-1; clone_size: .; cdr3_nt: TGCAGTGCTAGAGATGGATGGCAAACTGAAGCTTTCTTT; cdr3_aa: CSARDGWQTEAFF
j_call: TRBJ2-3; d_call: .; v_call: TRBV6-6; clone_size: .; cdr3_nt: TGTGCCAGCAGTCTCCCGGCTACGGGCACAGATACGCAGTATTTT; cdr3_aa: CASSLPATGTDTQYF